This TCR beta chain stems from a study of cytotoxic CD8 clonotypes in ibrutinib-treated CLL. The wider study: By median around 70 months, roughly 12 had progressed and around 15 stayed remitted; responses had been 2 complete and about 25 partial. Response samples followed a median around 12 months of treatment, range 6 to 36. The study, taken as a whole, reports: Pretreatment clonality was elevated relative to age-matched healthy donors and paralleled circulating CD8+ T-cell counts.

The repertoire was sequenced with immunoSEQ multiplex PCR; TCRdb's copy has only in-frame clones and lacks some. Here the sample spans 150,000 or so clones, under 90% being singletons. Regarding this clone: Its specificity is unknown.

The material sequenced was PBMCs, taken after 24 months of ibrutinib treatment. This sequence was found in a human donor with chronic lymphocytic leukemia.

This chain's CDR3 is CASTGGYEQYF. CDR3 sequence (DNA): TGTGCCAGCACGGGGGGTTACGAGCAGTACTTC. V gene TRBV18 combines with J gene TRBJ2-7; 7 positions match TRBD2. Losses at the gene ends were 8 bases for V and 4 bases for J; bases not matched to a gene: 2. There are 11 residues in the CDR3. CDR1 and CDR2 (germline): KGHSH, LQKENI.